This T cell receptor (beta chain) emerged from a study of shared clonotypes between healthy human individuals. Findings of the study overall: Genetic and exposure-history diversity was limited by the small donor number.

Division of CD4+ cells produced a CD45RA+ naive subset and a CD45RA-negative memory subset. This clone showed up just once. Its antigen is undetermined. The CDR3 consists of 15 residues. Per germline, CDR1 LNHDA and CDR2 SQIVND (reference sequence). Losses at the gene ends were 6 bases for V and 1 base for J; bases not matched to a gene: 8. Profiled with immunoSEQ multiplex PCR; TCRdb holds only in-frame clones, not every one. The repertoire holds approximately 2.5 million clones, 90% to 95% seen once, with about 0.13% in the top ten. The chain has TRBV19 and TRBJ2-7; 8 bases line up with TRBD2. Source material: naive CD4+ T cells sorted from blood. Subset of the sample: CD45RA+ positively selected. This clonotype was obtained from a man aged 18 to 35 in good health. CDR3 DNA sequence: TGTGCCAGTAGGCCCACTAGCGGAGTTTCCTACGAGCAGTACTTC. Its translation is CASRPTSGVSYEQYF.